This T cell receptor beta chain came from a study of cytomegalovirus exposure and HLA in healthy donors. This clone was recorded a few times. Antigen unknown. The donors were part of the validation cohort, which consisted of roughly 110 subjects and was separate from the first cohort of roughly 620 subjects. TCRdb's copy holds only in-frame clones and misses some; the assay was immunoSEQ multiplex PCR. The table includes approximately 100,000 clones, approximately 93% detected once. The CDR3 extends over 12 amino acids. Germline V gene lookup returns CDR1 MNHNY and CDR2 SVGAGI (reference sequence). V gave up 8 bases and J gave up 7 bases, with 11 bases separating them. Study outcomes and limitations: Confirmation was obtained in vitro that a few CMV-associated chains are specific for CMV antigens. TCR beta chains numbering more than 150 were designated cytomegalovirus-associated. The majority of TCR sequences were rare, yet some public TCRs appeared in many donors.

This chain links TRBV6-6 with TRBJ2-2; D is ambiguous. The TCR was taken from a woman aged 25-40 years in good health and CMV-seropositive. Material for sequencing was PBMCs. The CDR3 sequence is CASLVLGGELFF. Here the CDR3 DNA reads TGTGCCAGCCTAGTCCTGGGCGGGGAGCTGTTTTTT.